A single sample gave rise to the 29 T cell receptor beta chains below, sequenced in a study of tumor-infiltrating lymphocytes in localized non-small cell lung cancer. Profiling relied on immunoSEQ multiplex PCR, and the TCRdb table lists in-frame clones only, not all of them. The repertoire holds about 25,000 clones, roughly 69% seen once, with approximately 14% in the top ten. The sample comprised lung tumor tissue. All receptors come from a human donor with non-small cell lung cancer.

In its sample, this clone was seen once. The V and J genes are TRBV27 and TRBJ2-3; D unclear. Between the trimmed V and J ends, which lost 10 bases and 8 bases, there was a span of 16 bases. Germline CDR1 is MNHEY and CDR2 is SMNVEV (reference sequence). CDR3 size: 12 residues. CDR3 DNA sequence: TGTGCCACTACCTCTACCTCGCGTACGCAGTATTTT. This translates into CATTSTSRTQYF.

The chain has TRBV11-2 and TRBJ2-1; 9 nucleotides agree with TRBD2. CDR1 and CDR2 (germline): SGHAT, FQNNGV. This CDR3 is built from 15 residues. V dropped 7 bases and J dropped 0; count of bases not matched to a gene: 4. DNA of the CDR3: TGTGCCAGCACTGAGACTAGCGGCTCCTACAATGAGCAGTTCTTC. This sequence encodes CASTETSGSYNEQFF.

The DNA of the CDR3 is TGTGCCAGCAGCCAAGGGACTAGCGCAGATACGCAGTATTTT. As protein: CASSQGTSADTQYF. The chain links TRBV4-2 to TRBJ2-3, with 9 bases aligning to TRBD2. V lost 1 base to trimming and J lost 4 bases; unmatched junction nucleotides: 0. Germline CDR1 and CDR2: LGHNA and YNFKEQ. The CDR3 is made up of 14 amino acids.

V gene TRBV29-1 combines with J gene TRBJ2-7; perhaps TRBD1 as D (5 bases). Looked up from germline, CDR1 is SQVTM and CDR2 is ANQGSEA. V lost 6 bases and J lost 4, with 19 bases in between. This CDR3 comprises 14 residues. The CDR3 nucleotides are TGCAGCGTCCATACAGGAGAAGTCTTGTACGAGCAGTACTTC. This codes for CSVHTGEVLYEQYF.

This clone is a singleton in its sample. This chain joins TRBV5-1 and TRBJ1-4, with D hard to call. Trimming took off 4 bases at V and 1 base at J, with 14 bases between the two ends. From germline, CDR1 is SGHRS and CDR2 YFSETQ. CDR3 length equals 16 residues. The CDR3 loop reads CASSPRALGTNEKLFF. In DNA form, the CDR3 reads TGCGCCAGCAGCCCTAGAGCTCTGGGAACTAATGAAAAACTGTTTTTT. Variable domain in full (rest from reference TRBV5-1 and TRBJ1-4): KAGVTQTPRYLIKTRGQQVTLSCSPISGHRSVSWYQQTPGQGLQFLFEYFSETQRNKGNFPGRFSGRQFSNSRSEMNVSTLELGDSALYLCASSPRALGTNEKLFFGSGTQLSVL.

By frequency in the sample, this clone is medium-sized. J is TRBJ2-7 and V is TRBV7-8; 9 bases map to TRBD2. The germline CDR1 and CDR2 sequences are SGHVS and FQNEAQ. V shed 3 bases and J 5 bases; nucleotides not matched to a gene: 14. CDR3 length: 17 residues. This CDR3 reads CASSLPLAGEGRDEQYF. CDR3 in DNA: TGTGCCAGCAGCTTGCCATTAGCGGGAGAGGGTAGGGACGAGCAGTACTTC.

The V call is TRBV7-2, the J call TRBJ2-7; TRBD2 matches 9 bases. CDR3 length: 14 residues. The V and J ends lost 1 base and 7 bases, in that order; junction bases with no gene match: 5. Per the germline V gene, CDR1 is SGHTA and CDR2 is FQGNSA. CDR3: CASSLGGRVGEQYF. Written as DNA, the CDR3 is TGTGCCAGCAGCTTAGGCGGGAGGGTGGGGGAGCAGTACTTC. Looking up the rest from reference TRBV7-2 and TRBJ2-7 gives the full variable domain: GAGVSQSPSNKVTEKGKDVELRCDPISGHTALYWYRQSLGQGLEFLIYFQGNSAPDKSGLPSDRFSAERTGGSVSTLTIQRTQQEDSAVYLCASSLGGRVGEQYFGPGTRLTVT.

V usage is TRBV10-1 and J usage is TRBJ2-3, with D hard to call. Germline CDR1 WNHNN, CDR2 SYGVQD (reference sequence). The V and J ends lost 3 bases and 0 bases respectively, with 4 bases between them. The length of the CDR3 is 13 residues. The DNA for the CDR3 is TGCGCCAGCAGTGACATGAGCACAGATACGCAGTATTTT. Its protein is CASSDMSTDTQYF.

Only a few counts were recorded for this clone. The chain links TRBV7-3 to TRBJ2-1; D possibly corresponds to TRBD2 (5 bases). V was cut by 0 bases and J by 4 bases, with 10 bases left in between. Germline V gives CDR1 SGHTA, CDR2 FQGTGA. CDR3 length equals 15 residues. CDR3 residues: CASSLTAGFYNEQFF. The DNA for the CDR3 is TGTGCCAGCAGCTTAACCGCGGGCTTTTACAATGAGCAGTTCTTC.

For the CDR3, the DNA is TGTGCCAGCAGGCCAGGTCGAGAAAGGGAGACCCAGTACTTC. This codes for CASRPGRERETQYF. The V call is TRBV27, the J call TRBJ2-5; D remains ambiguous. The germline gives CDR1 MNHEY, CDR2 SMNVEV (reference sequence). This CDR3 comprises 14 residues. V lost 6 bases and J 5 bases, leaving 16 bases between the germline ends.

The gene calls are TRBV11-2 and TRBJ2-7; D is undetermined. From germline, CDR1 is SGHAT and CDR2 FQNNGV. The CDR3 runs 13 residues. The V end was cut by 5 bases, the J end by 7 bases, with 15 bases between. In DNA form, the CDR3 reads TGTGCCAGCAGCGCAAGCCTTTTAGGGGAGCAGTACTTC. Residues: CASSASLLGEQYF.

This clone has only a few counts. The chain joins TRBV5-1 to TRBJ1-2; the D gene is possibly TRBD1 (6 bases). V gave up 0 bases and J gave up 8 bases, with 14 bases separating them. CDR1 and CDR2 from the germline V gene are SGHRS and YFSETQ. There are 14 residues in the CDR3. The CDR3 region is CASSLAEGGIGYTF. The CDR3 DNA follows: TGCGCCAGCAGCTTGGCCGAGGGGGGAATAGGCTACACCTTC.

The J gene is TRBJ2-1, the V gene TRBV20-1; D not certain. Germline CDR1 reads DFQATT; CDR2 reads SNEGSKA (reference sequence). The length of the CDR3 is 10 residues. V was clipped by 3 bases and J by 15 bases, with 12 bases between them. DNA for the CDR3: TGCAGTGCTAGCTCTCAGAGAGGGTTCTTC. As protein: CSASSQRGFF.

This chain links TRBV6-1 with TRBJ1-2; 9 positions agree with TRBD1. The CDR3 consists of 17 residues. Germline V gene lookup returns CDR1 MNHNS and CDR2 SASEGT. The J segment lost 8 bases and the V segment lost 1 base, leaving 14 bases of the junction unmatched. The CDR3 DNA follows: TGTGCCAGCAGTGAAGGGGGGACAGGGATTTCGTCTAGGGGCTACACCTTC. This codes for CASSEGGTGISSRGYTF.

This chain links TRBV5-4 with TRBJ2-5; D might be TRBD1 or TRBD2, each matching 5 bases. This CDR3 region has 15 residues. Trimming removed 1 base from V and 4 bases from J, with 14 bases in between. Germline V gene sequence: CDR1 SGHNT, CDR2 YYREEE (reference sequence). CDR3 protein: CASSLTGTAGETQYF. CDR3 nucleotide sequence: TGTGCCAGCAGCTTGACCGGGACCGCGGGAGAGACCCAGTACTTC.

The J gene is TRBJ1-3, the V gene TRBV11-2; tentative D call: TRBD1 (6 bases). Germline values: CDR1 SGHAT, CDR2 FQNNGV. Trimming pared 1 base from V and 0 bases from J, leaving 10 bases between. This CDR3 contains 16 residues. The CDR3 here is CASSLGGAFSGNTIYF. As DNA, the CDR3 is TGTGCCAGCAGCTTAGGGGGGGCCTTCTCTGGAAACACCATATATTTT.

The chain links TRBV6-1 to TRBJ2-7, with D maybe TRBD2 (5 bases). CDR1 is MNHNS and CDR2 is SASEGT in the germline V gene. The CDR3 length is 14 residues. The V gene lost 6 bases and the J gene lost 3 bases, with 15 bases spanning the gap. The CDR3, as DNA: TGTGCCAGCAGAAGATCCGGGATCGACTACGAGCAGTACTTC. Translating it yields CASRRSGIDYEQYF.

The J gene is TRBJ1-1, the V gene TRBV27, with D uncertain. Looked up from germline, CDR1 is MNHEY and CDR2 is SMNVEV (reference sequence). CDR3 length: 14 amino acids. V lost 3 bases to trimming and J lost 2 bases, with 10 bases between them. This chain's CDR3 is CASSFRPINTEAFF. The CDR3 nucleotides are TGTGCCAGCAGTTTCCGACCTATAAACACTGAAGCTTTCTTT.

The chain combines TRBV29-1 with TRBJ2-5, with 9 positions matching TRBD2. J lost 3 bases, V lost 4 bases, and 6 bases had no gene match. Germline V CDR1 and CDR2: SQVTM, ANQGSEA. This CDR3 is 14 amino acids long. In DNA, the CDR3 is TGCAGCGTTGCGATCCGACTAGCGGAAGAGACCCAGTACTTC. The encoded protein is CSVAIRLAEETQYF.

The chain combines TRBV30 with TRBJ2-3; 12 nucleotides match TRBD2. The CDR3 has 18 amino acids. V shed 2 bases and J 5 bases; nucleotides not matched to a gene: 14. Germline V gene sequence: CDR1 GTSNPN, CDR2 SVGIG (reference sequence). CDR3 in amino acids: CAWSPGGLAGGPRDTQYF. CDR3 DNA: TGTGCCTGGAGTCCCGGGGGCCTAGCGGGAGGGCCCCGAGATACGCAGTATTTT.

The chain is built from TRBV28 and TRBJ2-7, with TRBD2 identical over 9 bases. The trim removed 3 bases at V and 4 bases at J, leaving 10 bases unmatched. The CDR3 extends over 16 amino acids. Per germline, CDR1 MDHEN and CDR2 SYDVKM. The CDR3, as DNA: TGTGCCAGCAGTTTGTCGGGGCTAGCGGGAAATTACGAGCAGTACTTC. As protein: CASSLSGLAGNYEQYF.

The chain uses TRBV19 and TRBJ1-2; D perhaps matches TRBD1 (6 bases). This CDR3 contains 13 residues. The germline CDR1 and CDR2 sequences are LNHDA and SQIVND (reference sequence). The V end was cut by 6 bases, the J end by 4 bases, with 12 bases between. The CDR3 sequence is CASRGAQGYGYTF. The CDR3 DNA follows: TGTGCCAGTAGGGGGGCGCAGGGCTATGGCTACACCTTC.

This clone appeared a few times. This rearrangement joins TRBV28 to TRBJ2-1; D not certain. Trimming left V 2 bases short and J 6 bases short, with 14 bases between. CDR1 and CDR2 (germline): MDHEN, SYDVKM. The CDR3 is 15 amino acids. Here the CDR3 reads CASSLPPTWSNEQFF. The CDR3 bases are TGTGCCAGCAGTTTACCTCCCACTTGGTCCAATGAGCAGTTCTTC.

The V call is TRBV10-3, the J call TRBJ1-5, with D perhaps TRBD1 (5 bases). This CDR3 spans 15 amino acids. V dropped 10 bases and J dropped 0 bases, with 16 bases sitting between them. From germline, CDR1 is ENHRY and CDR2 SYGVKD. The CDR3 reads CATAQTEDSNQPQHF. The CDR3, as DNA: TGTGCCACAGCTCAGACAGAAGATAGCAATCAGCCCCAGCATTTT.

V and J are TRBV6-1 and TRBJ1-1; D ambiguous. V lost 6 bases to trimming and J lost 10 bases, with 12 bases between them. The CDR3 loop spans 11 amino acids. Germline CDR1 reads MNHNS; CDR2 reads SASEGT. The CDR3 region is CASSRTSTAFF. CDR3 nucleotides: TGTGCCAGCAGCCGAACCTCGACAGCTTTCTTT.

The genes are TRBV7-9 and TRBJ1-2, with unresolved D. Germline values: CDR1 SEHNR, CDR2 FQNEAQ (reference sequence). CDR3 size: 13 residues. The ends were cut back, 5 bases at V and 5 bases at J, with 12 bases in the middle. The CDR3 sequence: CASSPVGPYGYTF. CDR3 bases: TGTGCCAGCAGCCCGGTGGGCCCTTATGGCTACACCTTC. The full variable domain, with the rest looked up from reference TRBV7-9 and TRBJ1-2, is DTGVSQNPRHKITKRGQNVTFRCDPISEHNRLYWYRQTLGQGPEFLTYFQNEAQLEKSRLLSDRFSAERPKGSFSTLEIQRTEQGDSAMYLCASSPVGPYGYTFGSGTRLTVV.

The chain combines TRBV7-9 with TRBJ2-7, with 11 bases aligning to TRBD1. The V gene's germline CDR1 is SEHNR and CDR2 FQNEAQ (reference sequence). This CDR3 contains 15 residues. V was clipped by 4 bases and J by 2 bases; unmatched bases: 4. The CDR3 loop reads CASSSSGQGAYEQYF. CDR3 coding DNA: TGTGCCAGCAGCTCCTCGGGACAGGGGGCCTACGAGCAGTACTTC. The whole variable domain, filled in from reference TRBV7-9 and TRBJ2-7, reads DTGVSQNPRHKITKRGQNVTFRCDPISEHNRLYWYRQTLGQGPEFLTYFQNEAQLEKSRLLSDRFSAERPKGSFSTLEIQRTEQGDSAMYLCASSSSGQGAYEQYFGPGTRLTVT.

The chain employs TRBV28 and TRBJ2-5; TRBD2 aligns across 8 bases. Germline CDR1 and CDR2: MDHEN and SYDVKM. Trimming cost V 5 bases and J 2 bases; bases outside gene matches: 10. There are 16 residues in the CDR3. The CDR3 loop is CASSPYQLAAQETQYF. In DNA form, the CDR3 reads TGTGCCAGCAGTCCCTACCAACTAGCGGCGCAAGAGACCCAGTACTTC. Filled out from reference TRBV28 and TRBJ2-5, the complete variable domain reads DVKVTQSSRYLVKRTGEKVFLECVQDMDHENMFWYRQDPGLGLRLIYFSYDVKMKEKGDIPEGYSVSREKKERFSLILESASTNQTSMYLCASSPYQLAAQETQYFGPGTRLLVL.

V usage is TRBV28 and J usage is TRBJ2-7, with 12 bases fitting TRBD2. CDR1 is MDHEN and CDR2 is SYDVKM in the germline V gene. The CDR3 is 16 amino acids. The V and J ends lost 1 base and 5 bases, in that order; junction bases with no gene match: 6. DNA of the CDR3: TGTGCCAGCAGTTTATCTAGCGGGAGGGCCTTGGACGAGCAGTACTTC. Translated, it gives CASSLSSGRALDEQYF.